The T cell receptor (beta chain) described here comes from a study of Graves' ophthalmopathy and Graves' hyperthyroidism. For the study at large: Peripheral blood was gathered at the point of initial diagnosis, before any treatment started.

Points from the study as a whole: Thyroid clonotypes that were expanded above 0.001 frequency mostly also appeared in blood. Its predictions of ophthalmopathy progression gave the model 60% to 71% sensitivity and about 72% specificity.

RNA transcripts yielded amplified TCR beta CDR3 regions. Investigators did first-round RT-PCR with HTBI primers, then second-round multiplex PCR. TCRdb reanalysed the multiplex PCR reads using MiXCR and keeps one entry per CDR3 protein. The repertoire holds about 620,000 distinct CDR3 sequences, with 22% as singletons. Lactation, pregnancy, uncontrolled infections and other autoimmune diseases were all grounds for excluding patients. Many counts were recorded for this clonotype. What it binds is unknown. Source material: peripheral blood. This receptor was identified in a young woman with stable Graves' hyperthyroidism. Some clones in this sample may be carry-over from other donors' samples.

In DNA form, the CDR3 reads TGTGCCAGCAGCACCCTTCGACTCACCGGGGAGCTGTTTTTT. It encodes CASSTLRLTGELFF. This chain joins TRBV12-3 or TRBV12-4 and TRBJ2-2, with no clear D. CDR3 size: 14 residues. The ends were cut back, 6 bases at V and 4 bases at J, with 12 bases in the middle.